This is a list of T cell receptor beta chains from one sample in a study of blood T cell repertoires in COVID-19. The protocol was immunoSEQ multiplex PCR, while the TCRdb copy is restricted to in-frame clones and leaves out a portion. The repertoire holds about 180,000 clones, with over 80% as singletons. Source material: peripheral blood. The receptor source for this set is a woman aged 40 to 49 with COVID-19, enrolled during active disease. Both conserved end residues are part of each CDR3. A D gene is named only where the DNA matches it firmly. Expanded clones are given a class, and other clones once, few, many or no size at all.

cdr3_aa: CASSVGSGGARGTEAFF
cdr3_nt: TGTGCCAGCAGCGTAGGTTCCGGGGGGGCTCGGGGCACTGAAGCTTTCTTT
clone_size: NA
v_call: TRBV9
j_call: TRBJ1-1
d_call: NA

cdr3_aa: CASSPRVRTEAFF
cdr3_nt: TGTGCCAGCAGCCCCCGGGTGAGGACTGAAGCTTTCTTT
clone_size: NA
v_call: TRBV7-2
j_call: TRBJ1-1
d_call: NA

cdr3_aa: CASRNSYTGELFF
cdr3_nt: TGTGCCAGCAGGAACAGCTACACCGGGGAGCTGTTTTTT
clone_size: NA
v_call: TRBV3-1/TRBV3-2
j_call: TRBJ2-2
d_call: NA

cdr3_aa: CASSLTDNQETQYF
cdr3_nt: TGTGCCAGCAGCTTAACGGACAACCAAGAGACCCAGTACTTC
clone_size: NA
v_call: TRBV5-4
j_call: TRBJ2-5
d_call: NA

cdr3_aa: CASSYVATYEQYF
cdr3_nt: TGTGCCAGCAGTTACGTCGCGACCTACGAGCAGTACTTC
clone_size: NA
v_call: TRBV6-5
j_call: TRBJ2-7
d_call: NA

cdr3_aa: CASSFYQGFHEQYF
cdr3_nt: TGTGCCAGCAGTTTTTACCAGGGTTTCCACGAGCAGTACTTC
clone_size: NA
v_call: TRBV28
j_call: TRBJ2-7
d_call: NA

cdr3_aa: CASSFKGQNTEAFF
cdr3_nt: TGCGCCAGCAGCTTCAAGGGGCAGAACACTGAAGCTTTCTTT
clone_size: NA
v_call: TRBV5-1
j_call: TRBJ1-1
d_call: NA

cdr3_aa: CAIMGQTTDTQYF
cdr3_nt: TGTGCCATCATGGGGCAGACCACAGATACGCAGTATTTT
clone_size: NA
v_call: TRBV10-3
j_call: TRBJ2-3
d_call: NA

cdr3_aa: CASSPRGQPYYEQYF
cdr3_nt: TGTGCCAGCAGTCCAAGGGGGCAGCCGTACTACGAGCAGTACTTC
clone_size: NA
v_call: TRBV27
j_call: TRBJ2-7
d_call: TRBD1

cdr3_aa: CASSEDSYYGYTF
cdr3_nt: TGCGCCAGCAGCGAAGACAGCTACTATGGCTACACCTTC
clone_size: few
v_call: TRBV5-1
j_call: TRBJ1-2
d_call: NA

cdr3_aa: CASSPRRVRVF
cdr3_nt: TGTGCCAGCTCACCTCGAAGGGTCAGGGTTTTT
clone_size: NA
v_call: TRBV18
j_call: TRBJ1-4
d_call: NA

cdr3_aa: CASKGGQGALEAFF
cdr3_nt: TGTGCCAGCAAGGGGGGACAGGGGGCCCTCGAAGCTTTCTTT
clone_size: NA
v_call: TRBV6-5
j_call: TRBJ1-1
d_call: TRBD1

cdr3_aa: CASSYRGGTSNQPQHF
cdr3_nt: TGTGCCAGCAGTTACCGGGGGGGGACGAGCAATCAGCCCCAGCATTTT
clone_size: NA
v_call: TRBV6-6
j_call: TRBJ1-5
d_call: NA

cdr3_aa: CASSDSASGGADEQFF
cdr3_nt: TGTGCCAGCAGTGACTCGGCTAGCGGGGGGGCCGATGAGCAGTTCTTC
clone_size: NA
v_call: TRBV6-4
j_call: TRBJ2-1
d_call: TRBD2

cdr3_aa: CASSRERGNQPQHF
cdr3_nt: TGTGCCAGCAGCCGAGAAAGGGGGAATCAGCCCCAGCATTTT
clone_size: many
v_call: TRBV7-9
j_call: TRBJ1-5
d_call: NA

cdr3_aa: CASSYRQGSSYEQYF
cdr3_nt: TGTGCCAGCAGCTACCGACAGGGGAGCTCCTACGAGCAGTACTTC
clone_size: NA
v_call: TRBV7-9
j_call: TRBJ2-7
d_call: TRBD1

cdr3_aa: CAISASENEQFF
cdr3_nt: TGTGCCATCAGTGCCTCAGAAAATGAGCAGTTCTTC
clone_size: few
v_call: TRBV10-3
j_call: TRBJ2-1
d_call: NA

cdr3_aa: CASSFLLAGGPPGELFF
cdr3_nt: TGTGCCAGCAGTTTTCTCCTAGCGGGAGGCCCCCCCGGGGAGCTGTTTTTT
clone_size: few
v_call: TRBV27
j_call: TRBJ2-2
d_call: TRBD2